The clone carrying this TCR beta chain was counted once. Its specificity is unknown. These data originate in a study of Ad26.COV2.S vaccination and SARS-CoV-2 variants. Study information: Doses of Ad26.COV2.S were injected into muscle once or twice, 56 days apart. General study findings and limits: The TCR-based breadth and depth measures might underestimate overall T cell responses.

Documented treatment: roughly 20 received Ad26.COV2.S at low or high dose, single or two shots; about 5 received placebo; per-sample allocation not given. Collection of samples fell on day 63 after the first vaccine or placebo injection. An Ad26 vector carrying the Wuhan-strain SARS-CoV-2 spike served as the vaccine. The V gene lost 4 bases and the J gene lost 2 bases, with 11 bases spanning the gap. The CDR3 runs 14 residues. CDR1 and CDR2 from the germline V gene are MGHRA and YSYEKL. This table comes from immunoSEQ multiplex PCR, and its TCRdb copy is limited to in-frame clones, with some not included. Seen here are a few hundred thousand clones, about nine tenths observed once, and the top ten hold about 1.9%.

Sequenced here: peripheral blood, sampled in a trial of Ad26.COV2.S vaccine versus placebo. The chain joins TRBV4-1 to TRBJ1-1; tentative D call: TRBD1 (5 bases). This clonotype was obtained from a person between 18 and 60 years old who received the Ad26.COV2.S COVID-19 vaccine or a placebo. The CDR3 spells CASSPQTDNTEAFF. The CDR3 region has the DNA TGCGCCAGCAGCCCCCAGACAGACAACACTGAAGCTTTCTTT.